This record concerns one T cell receptor beta chain sequence. Its target antigen remains unknown. The sample holds no much larger clone one base away, and base qualities are not on file. For CDR1 and CDR2, the germline V gene (reference sequence) lists SEHNR and FQNEAQ. Trimming takes 5 bases off V and 2 bases off J; junction bases not matched to a gene: 17. From the cysteine through the phenylalanine, the CDR3 covers 19 amino acids. The sequence is cut down to CDR3 DNA, 57 bases in frame from base 1. The data stem from a study of blood T cell repertoires in COVID-19 (TCRdb year 2020). A note on the overall study: Samples from collaborators originated in the United States, Italy and Spain and spanned both the acute and convalescent phases of COVID-19. Sample metadata almost always included a de-identified subject ID, COVID-19 status, age in years and sex. Samples came from the ongoing ImmuneRACE study (first 160 participants) plus 1,254 subjects from 6 global collaborators. Deeply sampled blood TCRbeta repertoires from subjects exposed to, actively infected with, or recovered from COVID-19 were included in the dataset. Where available, HLA class I and class II types were taken from metadata supplied by the sample provider and were not determined by assay-based typing. The repertoires were made available in a free public database intended to serve as a resource for research on the immune response to SARS-CoV-2. The prospective study material was composed of cDNA or gDNA derived from T cells, B-cell-depleted T cells, or PBMCs. The paper's findings and limits, for the study overall: Clinical and demographic metadata were provided uncurated, with the amount varying by source and participant.

The immunoSEQ Assay, a bias-controlled multiplex PCR, was used to amplify TCRbeta CDR3 regions from genomic DNA. The authors' pipeline ran thus. Within the assay, amplification of reference gene primers was used to estimate how many nucleated cells each sample contained. To quantify the absolute abundance of each unique TCRbeta CDR3 rearrangement, sequence reads were collapsed and filtered. Productive Simpson clonality was computed per sample as the square root of Simpson's diversity index over productive rearrangements. This immuneACCESS table, as held by TCRdb, lists in-frame sequences with V and J called but not all clones. Of the missing ones, under half trace to an unresolved V gene in checked studies; the others have no known cause. The V and J calls and clone size come from that table; D and trimming were worked out from the DNA. The sample contains approximately 170,000 clones, about 90% of them found a single time. Of the sample, roughly 10% is held by the ten largest clones.

Enrolling through a virtual design, the prospective study's participants ranged in age from roughly 18 to 90 years and lived across 24 United States geographic areas. Cohort assignment in the prospective study relied on participant-reported clinical history from a screening survey and a study questionnaire. For ImmuneRACE Cohort 3, a participant was defined as recovered based on two consecutive negative NP/OP PCR tests, clearance by a healthcare professional, or resolution of symptoms. In the prospective study, mobile phlebotomists collected whole blood, serum and a nasopharyngeal or oropharyngeal swab from each participant. Additional blood draws and questionnaires over an approximately 2-month period could optionally be provided by prospective study participants. Prospective study blood samples were shipped either frozen or at room temperature before DNA extraction.

The material sequenced was PBMCs or T cells enriched from blood (not recorded which). This TCR came from a woman between 18 and 29 years old who had recovered from COVID-19. The chain joins TRBV7-9 to TRBJ2-7, and TRBD2 matches 11 of the central bases. DNA sequence: TGTGCCAGCAGCCCTCCTGCACCGGCAGGGACTAGCGGAACCTACGAGCAGTACTTC. It specifies CASSPPAPAGTSGTYEQYF.